These 29 T cell receptor beta chains originate from one sample sequenced in a study of cytomegalovirus exposure and HLA in healthy donors. Both 60 Vbeta primers and 13 Jbeta primers went into the PCR. The method was immunoSEQ multiplex PCR; TCRdb's version includes in-frame clones alone and lacks a portion of them. The sample has about 120,000 clones, approximately 80% seen once; the top ten hold less than 3.5%. Source material: PBMCs. Every receptor here comes from a female donor in good health and CMV-seronegative.

The chain links TRBV27 to TRBJ1-5; D remains ambiguous. V shed 6 bases and J shed 6 bases, with 12 bases lying between them. The germline gives CDR1 MNHEY, CDR2 SMNVEV (reference sequence). The CDR3 covers 13 residues. CDR3 sequence reads: CASSPGSTQPQHF. CDR3 bases: TGTGCCAGCAGCCCAGGCTCGACTCAGCCCCAGCATTTT.

This clone came up a few times. The genes are TRBV5-1 and TRBJ1-4; D uncertain. There are 15 residues in the CDR3. Germline loops: CDR1 SGHRS, CDR2 YFSETQ. The V end was cut by 0 bases, the J end by 0 bases, with 6 bases between. CDR3 coding DNA: TGCGCCAGCAGCTTGGATTTCGCAACTAATGAAAAACTGTTTTTT. It translates to CASSLDFATNEKLFF.

This sequence joins TRBV7-9 and TRBJ1-5; 10 bases fit TRBD1. Germline V gene data show CDR1 as SEHNR and CDR2 as FQNEAQ (reference sequence). The CDR3 totals 15 residues. The trim removed 5 bases at V and 6 bases at J, leaving 7 bases unmatched. The CDR3 sequence is CASSPGTGVSQPQHF. Here the CDR3 DNA reads TGTGCCAGCAGCCCCGGGACAGGGGTTAGTCAGCCCCAGCATTTT.

The V and J genes are TRBV18 and TRBJ1-6, with D perhaps matching TRBD1 (6 bases). Germline-derived CDR1 and CDR2 are KGHSH and LQKENI. The CDR3 has 15 residues. V was shortened by 3 bases and J by 8 bases, with 14 bases between the two germline ends. CDR3 sequence: CASSPQGSRDSPLHF. The CDR3 region has the DNA TGTGCCAGCTCACCGCAGGGGAGTCGGGATTCACCCCTCCACTTT.

Concerning this clone: A read error may produce the germline difference seen at one junction end. The V and J genes are TRBV5-4 and TRBJ2-1, with TRBD2 matching over 9 bases. Germline CDR1 and CDR2: SGHNT and YYREEE (reference sequence). This CDR3 has 16 amino acids. DNA for the CDR3: TGTGCCAGCAGCGACCCTCGCGGGGGGGCCTATAATGAGCAGTTCTTC. Its protein product is CASSDPRGGAYNEQFF.

This chain uses TRBV6-1 with TRBJ1-1; D unresolved. The germline V gene encodes CDR1 MNHNS and CDR2 SASEGT. The ends were cut back, 6 bases at V and 6 bases at J, with 14 bases in the middle. This CDR3 is built from 13 residues. CDR3 in DNA: TGTGCCAGCAGACTCAACGGGTTGGCTGAAGCTTTCTTT. Translating gives CASRLNGLAEAFF.

This rearrangement joins TRBV6-1 to TRBJ2-1, with 10 bases identical to TRBD2. CDR1 is MNHNS and CDR2 is SASEGT in the germline V gene. The CDR3 sequence is 14 residues long. With V trimmed by 9 bases and J by 4 bases, 6 bases remained unmatched. The CDR3 DNA reads as TGTGCCAGTGAACTAGCGGGGTCGTACAATGAGCAGTTCTTC. Its protein is CASELAGSYNEQFF.

This chain joins TRBV28 and TRBJ1-4; the match to TRBD1 covers 9 bases. This CDR3 is 16 amino acids long. V shed 5 bases, J shed 6 bases, and the junction held 10 bases outside the gene matches. The V gene's germline CDR1 is MDHEN and CDR2 SYDVKM. CDR3 sequence reads: CASSPHGTGLDEKLFF. CDR3 DNA sequence: TGTGCCAGCAGTCCGCACGGGACAGGGTTGGATGAAAAACTGTTTTTT.

About this clone: One end of the junction fails to match germline, which may point to a read error. V and J are TRBV7-9 and TRBJ2-3; a weak D match, TRBD2 (6 bases). Per the germline V gene, CDR1 is SEHNR and CDR2 is FQNEAQ (reference sequence). The CDR3 covers 17 residues. CDR3 residues: CSSSSWGGAISTDTQYF. DNA for the CDR3: TGTTCCAGCAGCTCCTGGGGAGGAGCCATTAGCACAGATACGCAGTATTTT.

The chain recombines TRBV7-9 with TRBJ2-3, with TRBD2 matching over 8 bases. The CDR3 totals 15 residues. V dropped 5 bases and J dropped 5; count of bases not matched to a gene: 9. The V gene's germline CDR1 is SEHNR and CDR2 FQNEAQ (reference sequence). The chain's CDR3 is CASSHLTSEKDTQYF. The CDR3 DNA sequence: TGTGCCAGCAGCCATCTGACTAGCGAAAAAGATACGCAGTATTTT. Based on the CDR3 plus reference TRBV7-9 and TRBJ2-3, the full variable domain is DTGVSQNPRHKITKRGQNVTFRCDPISEHNRLYWYRQTLGQGPEFLTYFQNEAQLEKSRLLSDRFSAERPKGSFSTLEIQRTEQGDSAMYLCASSHLTSEKDTQYFGPGTRLTVL.

The chain uses TRBV5-1 and TRBJ2-5, with D possibly matching TRBD2 (5 bases). Germline V lookup: CDR1 SGHRS, CDR2 YFSETQ. The length of the CDR3 is 15 residues. Trimming removed 4 bases at V and 0 bases at J, with 13 bases between. CDR3 loop: CASSPAGPNQETQYF. Here the CDR3 DNA reads TGCGCCAGCAGCCCCGCGGGCCCAAACCAAGAGACCCAGTACTTC.

V is TRBV9 and J is TRBJ2-2; 8 bases align to TRBD2. CDR1 and CDR2 from the germline V gene are SGDLS and YYNGEE. J was trimmed by 3 bases and V by 3 bases; bases with no gene match: 7. The CDR3 consists of 16 residues. The CDR3 region has the DNA TGTGCCAGCAGCGCCCCGGGGGGGCCGGACACCGGGGAGCTGTTTTTT. The encoded protein is CASSAPGGPDTGELFF.

This clone came up a few times. The chain joins TRBV6-5 to TRBJ1-4; 7 nucleotides line up with TRBD1. The germline gives CDR1 MNHEY, CDR2 SVGAGI. V trimming: 5 bases; J trimming: 4 bases; junction bases outside the gene matches: 7. The CDR3 is made up of 15 amino acids. In DNA, the CDR3 is TGTGCCAGCAGTCCCGGACAGGCGCATAATGAAAAACTGTTTTTT. Its protein is CASSPGQAHNEKLFF.

The V call is TRBV4-1, the J call TRBJ2-1; 8 positions match TRBD2. This CDR3 is 15 amino acids long. The germline V gene encodes CDR1 MGHRA and CDR2 YSYEKL. V lost 0 bases to trimming and J lost 9 bases; unmatched junction nucleotides: 7. CDR3 amino acids: CASSQETGGPFEQFF. For the CDR3, the DNA is TGCGCCAGCAGCCAAGAAACGGGGGGGCCGTTTGAGCAGTTCTTC.

This chain connects TRBV7-2 to TRBJ2-1, with TRBD1 identical over 7 bases. Per germline, CDR1 SGHTA and CDR2 FQGNSA. The CDR3 is 14 amino acids. V shed 7 bases and J 9 bases; nucleotides not matched to a gene: 12. The CDR3 bases are TGTGCCAGCAAACAGGGCCTAGGGGGCGGTGAGCAGTTCTTC. Its protein product is CASKQGLGGGEQFF. The full variable domain, with the rest looked up from reference TRBV7-2 and TRBJ2-1, is GAGVSQSPSNKVTEKGKDVELRCDPISGHTALYWYRQSLGQGLEFLIYFQGNSAPDKSGLPSDRFSAERTGGSVSTLTIQRTQQEDSAVYLCASKQGLGGGEQFFGPGTRLTVL.

This clone was seen once. The genes are TRBV11-2 and TRBJ2-7, with TRBD2 matching over 7 bases. CDR1 and CDR2 from the germline V gene are SGHAT and FQNNGV. The CDR3 sequence is 16 residues long. Germline trimming cut 1 base from V and 0 bases from J; bases unmatched to any gene: 6. In nucleotides, the CDR3 is TGTGCCAGCAGCTTAGGGTTGCGGGGGTCCTCCTACGAGCAGTACTTC. As protein: CASSLGLRGSSYEQYF.

A word on this clone: In the same sample, other DNA sequences code for this CDR3. CDR3 bases: TGTGCCAGTAGTCGGGGGGGCGATAATAATGAGCAGTTCTTC. It encodes CASSRGGDNNEQFF. This rearrangement joins TRBV19 to TRBJ2-1; 8 bases agree with TRBD2. Germline lookup yields CDR1 LNHDA and CDR2 SQIVND (reference sequence). The CDR3 length is 14 residues. With V trimmed by 5 bases and J by 7 bases, 7 bases remained unmatched.

For the CDR3, the DNA is TGTGCCTGGAGAAGACGCGGGACAGGGGATCAGCCCCAGCATTTT. Amino acids: CAWRRRGTGDQPQHF. The chain links TRBV30 to TRBJ1-5; TRBD1 aligns across 10 bases. This CDR3 is built from 15 residues. V shed 3 bases, J shed 5 bases, and the junction held 7 bases outside the gene matches. Looked up from germline, CDR1 is GTSNPN and CDR2 is SVGIG (reference sequence).

Remarks on this clone: Germline is not matched at one junction end, which may reflect a read error. The sample holds other DNA sequences that translate to the same CDR3. This chain joins TRBV7-9 and TRBJ2-5; TRBD1 is a possible D gene (5 bases). This CDR3 region has 12 residues. Germline CDR1 is SEHNR and CDR2 is FQNEAQ (reference sequence). The CDR3 loop is CSSSLNRETQYF. The DNA of the CDR3 is TGTTCCAGCAGCCTGAACAGGGAGACCCAGTACTTC.

The chain carries TRBV4-1 and TRBJ1-2; D gene ambiguous. CDR1 MGHRA and CDR2 YSYEKL come from the germline V gene. Trimming cost V 0 bases and J 1 base, with 15 bases left between them. This CDR3 is 17 amino acids long. The CDR3 here is CASSQEVGKRDNYGYTF. CDR3 in DNA: TGCGCCAGCAGCCAAGAAGTAGGGAAGAGGGATAACTATGGCTACACCTTC.

The chain has TRBV5-8 and TRBJ1-1; D gene uncertain. Trimming pared 2 bases from V and 0 bases from J, leaving 14 bases between. CDR1 is SGHTS and CDR2 is YDEGEE in the germline V gene. The CDR3 spans 16 residues. The CDR3 nucleotides read TGTGCCAGCAGCTTACTCCAACGGAGAGTGAACACTGAAGCTTTCTTT. Its protein is CASSLLQRRVNTEAFF.

This clone came up a few times. This rearrangement joins TRBV7-9 to TRBJ1-1; possible D gene TRBD1, 6 bases. Germline CDR1 reads SEHNR; CDR2 reads FQNEAQ (reference sequence). The V gene lost 5 bases and the J gene lost 3 bases, with 19 bases spanning the gap. The length of the CDR3 is 16 residues. The CDR3 coding sequence is TGTGCCAGCAGCCCCCTCGCAGGGGTTTGGGACACTGAAGCTTTCTTT. This sequence encodes CASSPLAGVWDTEAFF.

The V and J genes are TRBV5-1 and TRBJ2-2, with 12 bases lining up with TRBD1. With V trimmed by 4 bases and J by 6 bases, 1 base remained unmatched. The CDR3 is 14 residues long. CDR1 is SGHRS, CDR2 YFSETQ, per germline. CDR3 in DNA: TGCGCCAGCAGCCGGGACAGGGGGCCCGGGGAGCTGTTTTTT. This gives the protein CASSRDRGPGELFF.

The chain is built from TRBV7-6 and TRBJ2-1, with D perhaps matching TRBD2 (6 bases). The V gene lost 1 base and the J gene lost 6 bases, with 16 bases spanning the gap. CDR1 is SGHVS, CDR2 FNYEAQ, per germline. The CDR3 runs to 16 residues. The DNA of the CDR3 is TGTGCCAGCAGCTTAGAGGCGGGGCCCCCTGGCAATGAGCAGTTCTTC. It encodes CASSLEAGPPGNEQFF.

The CDR3 bases are TGTGCCAGCAGCCGGGGACTAGCGGGGGGGCCACCCTACGAGCAGTACTTC. Amino acids: CASSRGLAGGPPYEQYF. This chain uses TRBV11-2 with TRBJ2-7; TRBD2 matches at 16 bases. V was pared by 5 bases and J by 2 bases, with 6 bases of the junction left unmatched. Germline V gene sequence: CDR1 SGHAT, CDR2 FQNNGV. This CDR3 comprises 17 residues.

The chain carries TRBV15 and TRBJ1-5; possible D gene TRBD1, 6 bases. The CDR3 runs 15 residues. Trimming took 1 base from V and 4 from J, leaving 11 bases between them. Germline CDR1 reads LNHNV; CDR2 reads YYDKDF (reference sequence). CDR3: CATSRGGQPNQPQHF. The CDR3 DNA sequence: TGTGCCACCAGCAGAGGAGGACAGCCGAATCAGCCCCAGCATTTT.

The chain is built from TRBV2 and TRBJ2-5; D is undetermined. V was cut by 2 bases and J by 3 bases, with 7 bases left in between. Germline loops: CDR1 SNHLY, CDR2 FYNNEI. The CDR3 covers 13 residues. In DNA form, the CDR3 reads TGTGCCAGCAGTGAATCTGTTAAAGAGACCCAGTACTTC. Translated: CASSESVKETQYF.

The rearrangement links TRBV9 to TRBJ2-3; the D gene is possibly TRBD1 (5 bases). V dropped 3 bases and J dropped 2 bases, with 10 bases sitting between them. Germline assignment: CDR1 SGDLS and CDR2 YYNGEE. CDR3 size: 14 residues. CDR3 region: CASSGGSLTDTQYF. The CDR3 nucleotides read TGTGCCAGCAGCGGGGGCAGCCTCACAGATACGCAGTATTTT.

As to this clone: Different DNA sequences within this sample yield the same CDR3. The rearrangement uses TRBV5-1 and TRBJ2-7, with D perhaps TRBD1 (6 bases). Per the germline V gene, CDR1 is SGHRS and CDR2 is YFSETQ. This CDR3 comprises 13 residues. Trimming took off 0 bases at V and 2 bases at J, with 6 bases between the two ends. CDR3 bases: TGCGCCAGCAGCTTGGAGGGGGCCTACGAGCAGTACTTC. Protein product: CASSLEGAYEQYF.